What follows are 32 T cell receptor beta chains derived from one specimen sequenced in a study of T cells in localized non-small cell lung cancer. Sequenced by immunoSEQ multiplex PCR; TCRdb stores in-frame clones only, minus some. The sample has around 3,000 clones; 20% to 25% are singletons. The sample in question was lung tumor tissue, obtained before any cancer treatment. These receptors were taken from a man aged 40-75 years with stage III lung adenocarcinoma.

The sample holds a few counts of this clone. This chain's CDR3 is CASSSTGRSQPQHF. CDR3 DNA: TGTGCCAGCAGCTCGACAGGGAGGAGCCAGCCCCAGCATTTT. The chain employs TRBV9 and TRBJ1-5; 7 positions agree with TRBD1. Germline CDR1 reads SGDLS; CDR2 reads YYNGEE. This CDR3 is built from 14 residues. V lost 4 bases and J lost 7; bases outside the gene matches: 8.

The gene calls are TRBV5-1 and TRBJ1-1; 7 bases map to TRBD1. V trimming: 5 bases; J trimming: 1 base; junction bases outside the gene matches: 11. The CDR3 has 16 amino acids. The V gene's germline CDR1 is SGHRS and CDR2 YFSETQ. CDR3 nucleotides: TGCGCCAGCAGTCTCGGAGACAGGGCCAAGAACACTGAAGCTTTCTTT. Its translation is CASSLGDRAKNTEAFF.

By share, this clone ranks as large. This chain connects TRBV29-1 to TRBJ1-6; a weak D match, TRBD1 (6 bases). Trimming cost V 6 bases and J 6 bases, with 15 bases left between them. The CDR3 covers 14 residues. Germline V gene data show CDR1 as SQVTM and CDR2 as ANQGSEA. The CDR3 DNA reads as TGCAGCGTCAAGGACAGTTCTTCTAATTCACCCCTCCACTTT. This gives the protein CSVKDSSSNSPLHF. The variable domain in full, with the rest retrieved from reference TRBV29-1 and TRBJ1-6, is SAVISQKPSRDICQRGTSLTIQCQVDSQVTMMFWYRQQPGQSLTLIATANQGSEATYESGFVIDKFPISRPNLTFSTLTVSNMSPEDSSIYLCSVKDSSSNSPLHFGNGTRLTVT.

This clone was picked up a small number of times. The CDR3 is CASREYREGYTF. CDR3 sequence (DNA): TGTGCCAGCAGGGAGTACAGGGAGGGCTACACCTTC. The chain recombines TRBV9 with TRBJ1-2; D may be TRBD1 (6 bases). The CDR3 totals 12 residues. With 5 bases removed from V and 8 bases from J, the gap between germline ends came to 13 bases. Germline V CDR1 and CDR2: SGDLS, YYNGEE.

The chain couples TRBV11-3 to TRBJ2-3; D might be TRBD2 (6 bases). This CDR3 contains 14 residues. Germline V lookup: CDR1 SGHNT, CDR2 YENEEA. V was shortened by 5 bases and J by 4 bases, with 13 bases between the two germline ends. DNA of the CDR3: TGTGCCAGCAGCCCCATGGGGGGAGCAGATACGCAGTATTTT. This encodes CASSPMGGADTQYF.

J is TRBJ1-1 and V is TRBV28; D unclear. The CDR3 sequence is 15 residues long. With 5 bases removed from V and 0 bases from J, the gap between germline ends came to 13 bases. Germline V gene sequence: CDR1 MDHEN, CDR2 SYDVKM. Written as DNA, the CDR3 is TGTGCCAGCAGTCCCACACCGGGGATGAACACTGAAGCTTTCTTT. It codes for CASSPTPGMNTEAFF.

V gene TRBV15 combines with J gene TRBJ2-7, with D possibly matching TRBD2 (5 bases). The CDR3 runs to 15 residues. CDR1 and CDR2 from the germline V gene are LNHNV and YYDKDF (reference sequence). V gave up 0 bases and J gave up 0 bases, with 9 bases separating them. The CDR3 sequence is CATSRDMGSSYEQYF. The CDR3 DNA sequence: TGTGCCACCAGCAGAGATATGGGGAGCTCCTACGAGCAGTACTTC.

This clone was found once. V is TRBV30 and J is TRBJ2-1; 12 bases agree with TRBD2. Germline loops: CDR1 GTSNPN, CDR2 SVGIG (reference sequence). This CDR3 contains 14 residues. After removal of 2 bases from V and 6 bases from J, the junction contained 2 bases not matched to a gene. CDR3 region: CAWSSGLAGNEQFF. The CDR3 region has the DNA TGTGCCTGGAGTTCGGGACTAGCGGGCAATGAGCAGTTCTTC.

The J gene is TRBJ1-6, the V gene TRBV6-8, with D perhaps matching TRBD1 (5 bases). The germline V gene has CDR1 MNHGY and CDR2 SAAAGT. The CDR3 is 12 residues long. V was pared by 5 bases and J by 9 bases, with 8 bases between. The CDR3 here is CASSGGGSPLHF. The DNA for the CDR3 is TGTGCCAGCAGTGGCGGGGGTTCACCCCTCCACTTT.

The rearrangement joins TRBV28 to TRBJ1-2; the D gene is possibly TRBD1 (5 bases). V lost 4 bases to trimming and J lost 4 bases, with 13 bases between them. CDR1 MDHEN and CDR2 SYDVKM come from the germline V gene. CDR3 length: 14 residues. CDR3 in amino acids: CASSSGAGIYGYTF. The CDR3 coding sequence is TGTGCCAGCAGTTCAGGAGCAGGGATCTATGGCTACACCTTC.

By its share, this clone is large (0.1 to 1%). The genes are TRBV19 and TRBJ1-1; no clear D gene. The CDR3 runs 12 residues. Germline V gives CDR1 LNHDA, CDR2 SQIVND (reference sequence). Trimming removed 5 bases at V and 7 bases at J, with 11 bases between. CDR3 sequence reads: CASSPFGFEAFF. In nucleotides, the CDR3 is TGTGCCAGTAGTCCCTTTGGATTTGAAGCTTTCTTT.

The rearrangement uses TRBV6-8 and TRBJ2-3; D is unclear. Trimming removed 5 bases from V and 4 bases from J, with 10 bases in between. CDR3 length: 13 amino acids. The germline CDR1 and CDR2 sequences are MNHGY and SAAAGT. The CDR3 reads CASSASNSDTQYF. Written as DNA, the CDR3 is TGTGCCAGCAGTGCTTCAAATTCAGATACGCAGTATTTT.

The chain couples TRBV29-1 to TRBJ1-1; D is unresolved. CDR1 is SQVTM, CDR2 ANQGSEA, per germline. The CDR3 is 12 residues long. Trimming removed 0 bases from V and 7 bases from J, with 9 bases in between. The chain's CDR3 is CSVEDLGREAFF. Written as DNA, the CDR3 is TGCAGCGTTGAAGATCTGGGCCGTGAAGCTTTCTTT.

The chain has TRBV29-1 and TRBJ2-5, with 14 bases lining up with TRBD2. CDR3 length: 15 amino acids. Germline loops: CDR1 SQVTM, CDR2 ANQGSEA. The V segment lost 4 bases and the J segment 3 bases; nucleotides outside the gene matches: 4. CDR3 nucleotide sequence: TGCAGCGTTGTTGGGACTAGCGGGGGAAAAGAGACCCAGTACTTC. Its translation is CSVVGTSGGKETQYF.

V gene TRBV10-3 combines with J gene TRBJ1-3, with D unresolved. CDR1 ENHRY and CDR2 SYGVKD come from the germline V gene. This CDR3 contains 13 residues. The V end was cut by 5 bases, the J end by 0 bases, with 5 bases between. The CDR3 DNA follows: TGTGCCATCAGTTCGCTCTCTGGAAACACCATATATTTT. It codes for CAISSLSGNTIYF.

Points on this clone: The final CDR3 position lacks the conserved phenylalanine or tryptophan, pointing to a likely read error. It is unclear where the CDR3 begins or ends on the DNA, so no DNA is shown, and the CDR3 is as TCRdb lists it. The chain couples TRBV7-5 to TRBJ1-5. TRBV7-5 corresponds to a pseudogene. From its first to its last residue, the CDR3 has 16 amino acids. The CDR3 reads CASSPGSQSSNQPQHX.

This clone turned up a few times. V gene TRBV6-1 combines with J gene TRBJ1-2; D is uncertain. CDR1 and CDR2 (germline): MNHNS, SASEGT. Between the trimmed V and J ends, which lost 0 bases and 8 bases, there was a span of 10 bases. The CDR3 runs to 13 residues. The CDR3 is CASSEATGYGYTF. For the CDR3, the DNA is TGTGCCAGCAGTGAAGCTACGGGGTACGGCTACACCTTC.

The V and J genes are TRBV18 and TRBJ1-6, with 7 bases that match TRBD1. Per the germline V gene, CDR1 is KGHSH and CDR2 is LQKENI. Trimming took 8 bases from V and 10 from J; bases not matched to a gene: 5. The CDR3 covers 12 residues. The CDR3 DNA reads TGTGCCAGCCAAACAGGGGAGTCACCCCTCCACTTT. Amino acid sequence: CASQTGESPLHF.

The V and J genes are TRBV15 and TRBJ2-7; D gene unclear. This CDR3 comprises 15 residues. V gave up 0 bases and J gave up 7 bases, with 16 bases separating them. Germline V CDR1 and CDR2: LNHNV, YYDKDF (reference sequence). CDR3 protein: CATSREVDIFGEQYF. The CDR3, as DNA: TGTGCCACCAGCAGAGAGGTGGATATATTTGGGGAGCAGTACTTC.

In this sample, this clone turned up a few times. The chain recombines TRBV6-8 with TRBJ1-3; 7 bases align to TRBD1. Germline trimming cut 6 bases from V and 4 bases from J; bases unmatched to any gene: 12. Germline values: CDR1 MNHGY, CDR2 SAAAGT. This CDR3 comprises 16 residues. The chain's CDR3 is CASRTFKGATGNTIYF. CDR3 nucleotides: TGTGCCAGCAGAACCTTTAAGGGGGCGACCGGAAACACCATATATTTT.

The V gene is TRBV28, the J gene TRBJ1-5; no firm D call. With 2 bases removed from V and 2 bases from J, the gap between germline ends came to 7 bases. The CDR3 has 14 amino acids. Germline V lookup: CDR1 MDHEN, CDR2 SYDVKM. The CDR3, as DNA: TGTGCCAGCAGTTTAACGGGAGGCAATCAGCCCCAGCATTTT. Residues: CASSLTGGNQPQHF.

This clone rates as medium-sized. The rearrangement joins TRBV28 to TRBJ2-4; D is possibly TRBD2 (6 bases). The CDR3 sequence is 15 residues long. Germline assignment: CDR1 MDHEN and CDR2 SYDVKM. V lost 5 bases and J 7 bases, leaving 18 bases between the germline ends. The DNA for the CDR3 is TGTGCCAGCAGTGGGCGGGACCTCCCAGTGAACATTCAGTACTTC. Translated: CASSGRDLPVNIQYF.

In its sample, this clone is medium-sized. The rearrangement joins TRBV11-3 to TRBJ2-6; 9 bases map to TRBD1. This CDR3 has 16 residues. Trimming removed 2 bases from V and 2 bases from J; junction bases left unmatched: 1. Germline V gene sequence: CDR1 SGHNT, CDR2 YENEEA. In DNA form, the CDR3 reads TGTGCCAGCAGCTTAAACAGGGGGCCTGGGGCCAACGTCCTGACTTTC. This codes for CASSLNRGPGANVLTF.

This chain joins TRBV4-1 and TRBJ1-1, with D uncertain. In germline, CDR1 is MGHRA, CDR2 YSYEKL. Trimming removed 2 bases at V and 0 bases at J, with 7 bases between. This CDR3 is 14 amino acids long. CDR3 amino acids: CASSQQLMNTEAFF. The DNA for the CDR3 is TGCGCCAGCAGCCAACAGCTCATGAACACTGAAGCTTTCTTT.

The CDR3 spells CASSESAVRVYAPYEQYF. The CDR3 coding sequence is TGCGCCAGCAGTGAGTCGGCAGTCCGGGTCTATGCCCCCTACGAGCAGTACTTC. The rearrangement joins TRBV10-1 to TRBJ2-7; D gene uncertain. V shed 0 bases and J shed 2 bases, with 20 bases lying between them. The CDR3 covers 18 residues. Germline V gene data show CDR1 as WNHNN and CDR2 as SYGVQD (reference sequence).

The chain uses TRBV30 and TRBJ1-2, with TRBD1 identical over 9 bases. This CDR3 is built from 12 residues. Germline V gene lookup returns CDR1 GTSNPN and CDR2 SVGIG (reference sequence). Trimming took 6 bases from V and 4 from J; bases not matched to a gene: 3. The CDR3 protein is CACVQGAYGYTF. The DNA of the CDR3 is TGTGCCTGCGTACAGGGGGCCTATGGCTACACCTTC.

This clone was observed a handful of times. The CDR3 spells CASSLSGGAFNEQFF. CDR3 sequence (DNA): TGTGCCAGCAGCTTAAGCGGGGGGGCGTTTAATGAGCAGTTCTTC. The gene calls are TRBV11-3 and TRBJ2-1; 10 bases align to TRBD2. V lost 2 bases to trimming and J lost 7 bases; unmatched junction nucleotides: 5. The CDR3 is 15 amino acids. Per germline, CDR1 SGHNT and CDR2 YENEEA. The complete variable domain, with remaining parts taken from reference TRBV11-3 and TRBJ2-1, reads EAGVVQSPRYKIIEKKQPVAFWCNPISGHNTLYWYLQNLGQGPELLIRYENEEAVDDSQLPKDRFSAERLKGVDSTLKIQPAELGDSAVYLCASSLSGGAFNEQFFGPGTRLTVL.

The CDR3, as DNA: TGTGCCAGCAGCTTAAGGGGGCGCCGAGAGACCCAGTACTTC. It codes for CASSLRGRRETQYF. V and J are TRBV11-3 and TRBJ2-5, with 7 bases matching TRBD1. This CDR3 comprises 14 residues. The V gene end was trimmed by 2 bases and the J gene end by 4 bases; junction bases not matched to a gene: 4. Per germline, CDR1 SGHNT and CDR2 YENEEA.

By proportion, this clone is medium-sized. The rearrangement joins TRBV11-3 to TRBJ2-7, with 7 bases that match TRBD1. Trimming at V came to 2 bases and at J to 0 bases, leaving 4 bases not matched to a gene. Germline values: CDR1 SGHNT, CDR2 YENEEA. The CDR3 is 15 residues long. The CDR3, as DNA: TGTGCCAGCAGCTTATACGGGACAGACTCCTACGAGCAGTACTTC. It encodes CASSLYGTDSYEQYF.

This clone has more than one count but fewer than ten. J is TRBJ2-7 and V is TRBV11-3, with D perhaps TRBD1 (5 bases). CDR3 length: 14 amino acids. V shed 5 bases and J shed 3 bases, with 14 bases lying between them. Germline V gene data show CDR1 as SGHNT and CDR2 as YENEEA. Here the CDR3 reads CASSVMDNGYEQYF. As DNA, the CDR3 is TGTGCCAGCAGCGTTATGGACAATGGCTACGAGCAGTACTTC.

The V and J genes are TRBV28 and TRBJ1-6, with 7 nucleotides matching TRBD1. Germline CDR1 reads MDHEN; CDR2 reads SYDVKM. With 6 bases clipped from V and 13 bases from J, the junction kept 12 bases outside the gene matches. The CDR3 has 14 amino acids. The CDR3 DNA reads TGTGCCAGCAGACTCAGGGGGGCCGCTTTTCCCCTCCACTTT. This sequence encodes CASRLRGAAFPLHF.

The chain has TRBV11-3 and TRBJ2-1, with 11 bases matching TRBD2. The germline V gene encodes CDR1 SGHNT and CDR2 YENEEA. There are 16 residues in the CDR3. Trimming took 5 bases from V and 5 from J; bases not matched to a gene: 8. The CDR3 region has the DNA TGTGCCAGCAGCCCCTGGCTAGCGGGGGGCAACAATGAGCAGTTCTTC. Encoded protein: CASSPWLAGGNNEQFF.